This entry lists 14 T cell receptor beta chains sequenced from one sample in a study of persistence of HIV-infected CD4 T cells. The immunoSEQ assay was version 4, run in survey mode. Profiling relied on immunoSEQ multiplex PCR, and the TCRdb table lists in-frame clones only, not all of them. Among more than 8,500 clones listed, 82% were seen once. Overlapping HIV-1 Gag 15-mer peptides at approximately 0.96 ug per peptide per mL were used. Sorting selected CD4+ T cells upregulating both CD40 ligand and CD69. What these receptors recognize is not known. The material sequenced was CD4+ T cells sorted from PBMCs after 18-hour stimulation, taken from a patient who received antiretroviral therapy. The receptors come from an adult woman with HIV who was CMV-seropositive.

The CDR3 loop reads CASSSAGGRGQPQHF. The CDR3 DNA reads as TGTGCCAGCAGTTCCGCCGGGGGGAGGGGGCAGCCCCAGCATTTT. This chain uses TRBV27 with TRBJ1-5; maybe TRBD1 (6 bases). CDR1 is MNHEY, CDR2 SMNVEV, per germline (reference sequence). V was clipped by 4 bases and J by 7 bases, with 17 bases between them. The CDR3 is 15 amino acids.

V is TRBV7-9 and J is TRBJ1-1; perhaps TRBD1 as D (6 bases). Germline V gene data show CDR1 as SEHNR and CDR2 as FQNEAQ (reference sequence). V lost 5 bases to trimming and J lost 1 base, with 11 bases between them. CDR3 length equals 14 residues. The CDR3 spells CASSRQATNTEAFF. The CDR3 bases are TGTGCCAGCAGCCGACAGGCCACGAACACTGAAGCTTTCTTT. Supplemented by reference TRBV7-9 and TRBJ1-1, the full variable domain reads DTGVSQNPRHKITKRGQNVTFRCDPISEHNRLYWYRQTLGQGPEFLTYFQNEAQLEKSRLLSDRFSAERPKGSFSTLEIQRTEQGDSAMYLCASSRQATNTEAFFGQGTRLTVV.

As concerns this clone: A junction end diverges from the germline sequence, so it may reflect a read error. The J gene is TRBJ2-3, the V gene TRBV15; D may correspond to TRBD1 or TRBD2 (5 bases each). The CDR3 runs to 13 residues. Germline loops: CDR1 LNHNV, CDR2 YYDKDF (reference sequence). In DNA, the CDR3 is TGTGCCACCAGCAGAGATCGAGGTAGGGACCCGCATTTT. Encoded protein: CATSRDRGRDPHF.

The genes are TRBV28 and TRBJ2-7, with D possibly matching TRBD1 (6 bases). The CDR3 length is 12 residues. V was shortened by 8 bases and J by 3 bases, with 11 bases between the two germline ends. Germline V gene sequence: CDR1 MDHEN, CDR2 SYDVKM. The CDR3: CASVSDSYEQYF. CDR3 nucleotide sequence: TGTGCCAGCGTTTCGGACAGCTACGAGCAGTACTTC.

The rearrangement joins TRBV21-1 to TRBJ2-7; no DNA check was done on the table's D call, TRBD2. TRBV21-1 is flagged as a pseudogene. This CDR3 has 18 amino acids. The CDR3 nucleotides are TGTGCCAGCAGCAAAGCGCTTTATCAGGCTGACGCGGGGTACGAGCAGTACTTC. This sequence encodes CASSKALYQADAGYEQYF.

The chain couples TRBV20-1 to TRBJ1-5, with D possibly matching TRBD1 (6 bases). CDR3 length equals 15 residues. Germline V gene data show CDR1 as DFQATT and CDR2 as SNEGSKA (reference sequence). V shed 3 bases and J shed 6 bases, with 18 bases lying between them. CDR3 sequence (DNA): TGCAGTGCTAGTTCCCTCACAGGGTGGCGTCAGCCCCAGCATTTT. Encoded protein: CSASSLTGWRQPQHF.

This chain uses TRBV24-1 with TRBJ2-3, with 12 bases lining up with TRBD2. Germline values: CDR1 KGHDR, CDR2 SFDVKD. The CDR3 extends over 16 amino acids. Trimming took 2 bases from V and 7 from J; bases not matched to a gene: 6. CDR3 sequence: CATSDSTSGSIHTQYF. In DNA, the CDR3 is TGTGCCACCAGTGATTCGACTAGCGGGAGTATACATACGCAGTATTTT.

V is TRBV18 and J is TRBJ2-4, with 8 bases fitting TRBD1. The CDR3 has 16 amino acids. V lost 4 bases and J lost 4; bases outside the gene matches: 9. CDR1 is KGHSH, CDR2 LQKENI, per germline. CDR3 in DNA: TGTGCCAGCTCACGAAGGCCGGGACAGGATAAAAACATTCAGTACTTC. Encoded protein: CASSRRPGQDKNIQYF.

This sequence joins TRBV5-4 and TRBJ2-3; TRBD1 might be the D (6 bases). Germline V CDR1 and CDR2: SGHNT, YYREEE (reference sequence). The CDR3 covers 16 residues. V was trimmed by 1 base and J by 6 bases, leaving 18 bases between them. In DNA, the CDR3 is TGTGCCAGCAGCTTGAGGGGGAAAGGACCGACGGATACGCAGTATTTT. Amino acid sequence: CASSLRGKGPTDTQYF.

This chain uses TRBV12-3 or TRBV12-4 with TRBJ1-4, with D unresolved. The CDR3 consists of 12 residues. V was trimmed by 6 bases and J by 7 bases, leaving 9 bases between them. CDR3 protein: CASSRVGEKLFF. CDR3 coding DNA: TGTGCCAGCAGCCGGGTGGGTGAAAAACTGTTTTTT.

The chain uses TRBV6-5 and TRBJ1-2; 10 bases align to TRBD1. Germline-derived CDR1 and CDR2 are MNHEY and SVGAGI. This CDR3 has 12 residues. As DNA, the CDR3 is TGTGCACACCGGACAGGGGGGGAGGGCTACACCTTC. Protein: CAHRTGGEGYTF.

The chain couples TRBV4-3 to TRBJ1-2, with unresolved D. The germline CDR1 and CDR2 sequences are LGHNA and YSLEER. V was trimmed by 0 bases and J by 5 bases, leaving 7 bases between them. CDR3 length: 13 amino acids. CDR3 in DNA: TGCGCCAGCAGCCAAGATCAGCAGTATGGCTACACCTTC. Translation gives CASSQDQQYGYTF.

Points on this clone: The sample carries other DNA sequences with the same CDR3. The chain employs TRBV19 and TRBJ1-5, with 9 positions matching TRBD1. The CDR3 runs 14 residues. Germline V gene lookup returns CDR1 LNHDA and CDR2 SQIVND (reference sequence). The ends lost 7 bases at V and 2 bases at J; junction bases unmatched: 3. For the CDR3, the DNA is TGTGCCAGTACTCGACAGGGGGGCAATCAGCCCCAGCATTTT. Translated, it gives CASTRQGGNQPQHF.

The J gene is TRBJ1-4, the V gene TRBV7-9; no definite D call. The CDR3 is 11 residues long. Looked up from germline, CDR1 is SEHNR and CDR2 is FQNEAQ (reference sequence). V lost 7 bases and J 7 bases, leaving 7 bases between the germline ends. CDR3 bases: TGTGCCAGCACCCCGGGTGAAAAACTGTTTTTT. Its translation: CASTPGEKLFF.